This TCR beta chain was sequenced during a study of T cells expressing NK-cell markers. Study-level information: One of eight sequenced donors was HCMV-seronegative; the other seven were seropositive.

TCRdb reprocessed the 5' RACE reads, keeping one entry per CDR3 protein, no DNA. This table lists roughly 390,000 distinct CDR3 sequences. Germline V gene data show CDR1 as SNHLY and CDR2 as FYNNEI. CDR3 length: 13 residues. Sequencing was done on a sample of blood T cells: a sorted CD56 or NKG2C T cell subset, CD4+ or CD8+ T cells, or bulk PBMC T cells (not recorded which). This sequence was found in a man aged 18-75 years in good health. This chain uses TRBV2 with TRBJ1-5; TCRdb selects TRBD1, and the lack of DNA leaves this call unchecked. This CDR3 reads CASTGGRGQPQHF.